This T cell receptor (beta chain) was sequenced in a study of a mutant IDH1 vaccine in newly diagnosed glioma. As for the study in general: Treated patients comprised 62.5% males and 37.5% females, mean age approximately 38 years.

Trimming cost V 2 bases and J 0 bases, with 5 bases left between them. The CDR3 length is 14 residues. Germline V gene data show CDR1 as KGHSH and CDR2 as LQKENI. Only in-frame clones appear in the TCRdb table, and some are missing; sequencing was by immunoSEQ multiplex PCR. The sample includes 20,000 to 25,000 clones, approximately 70% of them seen just once. Time point of the sample: week 11, during vaccination. Every vaccine dose comprised 300 ug of mutant IDH1 20-mer peptide plus topical imiquimod. Of note for this clone: Its antigen remains unidentified.

The chain combines TRBV18 with TRBJ1-5; D uncertain. The sequenced sample was peripheral blood mononuclear cells (PBMCs), obtained from a glioma patient whose treatment included an IDH1 peptide vaccine. The source of this sequence is a man in his late teens or twenties with glioma. Some clones in this sample may be carry-over from other donors' samples. The DNA for the CDR3 is TGTGCCAGCTCACCAGAACATAGCAATCAGCCCCAGCATTTT. As protein: CASSPEHSNQPQHF.